Each of the 11 T cell receptor beta chains below was sequenced from the same sample in a study of cytomegalovirus exposure and HLA in healthy donors. A multiplex PCR was run with 60 Vbeta primers and 13 Jbeta primers. Some clones are missing from TCRdb's copy, which holds only in-frame ones; the method was immunoSEQ multiplex PCR. The table lists 73,000 or so clones, over 60% of them singletons. The material sequenced was PBMCs. The receptors derive from a woman aged 40 to 50 in good health and CMV-seropositive.

The rearrangement joins TRBV5-1 to TRBJ2-7; D unclear. This CDR3 region has 14 residues. The V and J ends lost 5 bases and 0 bases respectively, with 12 bases between them. Germline values: CDR1 SGHRS, CDR2 YFSETQ. The CDR3 region is CASRNAASSYEQYF. The CDR3 region has the DNA TGCGCCAGCAGGAATGCCGCTAGCTCCTACGAGCAGTACTTC.

This clone has only one observation. The CDR3 DNA sequence: TGTGCCAGCAGTGCCCTGGTAACGACATATGGCTACACCTTC. Translating it yields CASSALVTTYGYTF. The chain uses TRBV2 and TRBJ1-2; D remains ambiguous. V was clipped by 4 bases and J by 5 bases, with 14 bases between them. Per the germline V gene, CDR1 is SNHLY and CDR2 is FYNNEI. The CDR3 has 14 amino acids. The full variable domain, rest sourced from reference TRBV2 and TRBJ1-2, is EPEVTQTPSHQVTQMGQEVILRCVPISNHLYFYWYRQILGQKVEFLVSFYNNEISEKSEIFDDQFSVERPDGSNFTLKIRSTKLEDSAMYFCASSALVTTYGYTFGSGTRLTVV.

The CDR3 reads CATSRDAGRDEAFF. The DNA of the CDR3 is TGTGCCACCAGCAGAGACGCAGGGCGGGATGAAGCTTTCTTT. The chain links TRBV15 to TRBJ1-1; possible D gene TRBD1, 5 bases. Trimming took 0 bases from V and 7 from J, leaving 12 bases between them. Germline CDR1 LNHNV, CDR2 YYDKDF (reference sequence). The CDR3 is 14 amino acids.

The chain couples TRBV19 to TRBJ2-1, with TRBD2 identical over 11 bases. CDR3 size: 17 residues. The V segment lost 4 bases and the J segment 7 bases; nucleotides outside the gene matches: 12. The germline gives CDR1 LNHDA, CDR2 SQIVND (reference sequence). CDR3 DNA: TGTGCCAGTAGTACGGGGCATCTAGCGGGAGGTAATAATGAGCAGTTCTTC. It translates to CASSTGHLAGGNNEQFF. Drawing the rest from reference TRBV19 and TRBJ2-1, the complete variable domain is DGGITQSPKYLFRKEGQNVTLSCEQNLNHDAMYWYRQDPGQGLRLIYYSQIVNDFQKGDIAEGYSVSREKKESFPLTVTSAQKNPTAFYLCASSTGHLAGGNNEQFFGPGTRLTVL.

The CDR3 bases are TGTGCCAGCAGCTTGACGGGACAGGGTATCAATCAGCCCCAGCATTTT. Its protein is CASSLTGQGINQPQHF. The rearrangement links TRBV5-6 to TRBJ1-5; 9 nucleotides line up with TRBD1. The CDR3 totals 16 residues. V trimming: 1 base; J trimming: 3 bases; junction bases outside the gene matches: 5. Germline V gene lookup returns CDR1 SGHDT and CDR2 YYEEEE.

This clone has more than one count but fewer than ten. This chain joins TRBV6-5 and TRBJ1-1, with TRBD1 matching over 8 bases. V shed 7 bases and J 2 bases; nucleotides not matched to a gene: 6. This CDR3 contains 14 residues. The germline CDR1 and CDR2 sequences are MNHEY and SVGAGI. In nucleotides, the CDR3 is TGTGCCAGCAAGACAGGGGACCTTAACACTGAAGCTTTCTTT. This translates into CASKTGDLNTEAFF.

This rearrangement joins TRBV7-9 to TRBJ2-1, with TRBD2 matching over 15 bases. Per germline, CDR1 SEHNR and CDR2 FQNEAQ (reference sequence). CDR3 size: 16 residues. The junction had 1 base not matched to a gene; V was cut back by 7 bases and J by 0 bases. As DNA, the CDR3 is TGTGCCAGCATGGGACTAGCGGGAGGCTCCTACAATGAGCAGTTCTTC. Translated, it gives CASMGLAGGSYNEQFF.

This chain joins TRBV9 and TRBJ2-7, with D tentatively TRBD1 (6 bases). Trimming removed 0 bases at V and 0 bases at J, with 7 bases between. Per germline, CDR1 SGDLS and CDR2 YYNGEE. This CDR3 is built from 14 residues. CDR3 nucleotide sequence: TGTGCCAGCAGCGTAGGCAGGGGCTCCTACGAGCAGTACTTC. Translating it yields CASSVGRGSYEQYF.

This chain connects TRBV5-5 to TRBJ2-7; 7 bases agree with TRBD1. Germline lookup yields CDR1 SGHKS and CDR2 YYEKEE (reference sequence). The CDR3 loop spans 14 amino acids. V was clipped by 6 bases and J by 3 bases; unmatched bases: 9. As DNA, the CDR3 is TGTGCCAGCACCCTGTCCAGGACAGGCTACGAGCAGTACTTC. Translated: CASTLSRTGYEQYF.

This chain connects TRBV11-2 to TRBJ1-5; D unclear. Deletions cut 2 bases from V and 0 bases from J, with 8 bases between. Germline CDR1 is SGHAT and CDR2 is FQNNGV. This CDR3 region has 15 residues. This chain's CDR3 is CASSLSGDSNQPQHF. In DNA, the CDR3 is TGTGCCAGCAGCTTATCGGGTGATAGCAATCAGCCCCAGCATTTT.

The chain joins TRBV7-2 to TRBJ2-7; possible D gene TRBD1, 5 bases. The length of the CDR3 is 12 residues. Between the trimmed V and J ends, which lost 3 bases and 7 bases, there was a span of 10 bases. From germline, CDR1 is SGHTA and CDR2 FQGNSA. DNA for the CDR3: TGTGCCAGCAGCTTCCAGGGTCTAGAGCAGTACTTC. Amino acid sequence: CASSFQGLEQYF.